These 12 T cell receptor beta chains originate from one sample sequenced in a study of blood T cell repertoires in COVID-19. Clones were read by immunoSEQ multiplex PCR, and TCRdb kept only the in-frame ones, dropping some. The profile shows 250,000 to 350,000 clones, about nine tenths of them singletons. Specimen: peripheral blood. The receptors derive from a woman in her thirties with active or convalescent COVID-19.

The chain has TRBV30 and TRBJ1-4, with 8 bases aligning to TRBD1. There are 14 residues in the CDR3. J gave up 8 bases and V 2 bases, and 7 bases lay outside the gene matches. The germline gives CDR1 GTSNPN, CDR2 SVGIG (reference sequence). The CDR3 protein is CAWSYGSGGEKLFF. The CDR3 region has the DNA TGTGCCTGGAGTTACGGGTCAGGGGGCGAAAAACTGTTTTTT.

The CDR3 sequence: CASSLDPTGDTQYF. CDR3 bases: TGTGCCAGCAGCTTGGACCCCACGGGAGATACGCAGTATTTT. The chain links TRBV5-4 to TRBJ2-3; D unresolved. Trimming removed 0 bases from V and 5 bases from J, with 10 bases in between. Germline-derived CDR1 and CDR2 are SGHNT and YYREEE (reference sequence). CDR3 size: 14 residues.

This clone has just one count. The CDR3 DNA is TGTGCCAGCCGGGGAGGGGGGCAAGTCGGGGAGCTGTTTTTT. Its translation is CASRGGGQVGELFF. The chain uses TRBV28 and TRBJ2-2, with D tentatively TRBD2 (7 bases). The germline CDR1 and CDR2 sequences are MDHEN and SYDVKM. V was clipped by 8 bases and J by 7 bases, with 17 bases between them. CDR3 length: 14 amino acids.

The chain links TRBV19 to TRBJ2-2; D is possibly TRBD2 (6 bases). The CDR3 has 14 amino acids. CDR1 and CDR2 (germline): LNHDA, SQIVND (reference sequence). Trimming removed 3 bases from V and 3 bases from J, with 8 bases in between. The CDR3 region has the DNA TGTGCCAGTAGTATTCCTAGCGACACCGGGGAGCTGTTTTTT. It codes for CASSIPSDTGELFF.

The rearrangement uses TRBV7-2 and TRBJ1-2, with D tentatively TRBD1 (5 bases). Germline lookup yields CDR1 SGHTA and CDR2 FQGNSA. The CDR3 length is 13 residues. The V gene lost 6 bases and the J gene lost 8 bases, with 16 bases spanning the gap. CDR3 bases: TGTGCCAGCAGGCCTCTGGGGGAGGGCGGCTACACCTTC. Its protein product is CASRPLGEGGYTF.

The chain employs TRBV19 and TRBJ1-4; TRBD1 might be the D (5 bases). Germline V gives CDR1 LNHDA, CDR2 SQIVND (reference sequence). The CDR3 totals 13 residues. The V end was cut by 8 bases, the J end by 8 bases, with 15 bases between. CDR3: CASSRQLLEKLFF. DNA for the CDR3: TGTGCCAGTTCCCGACAGTTATTGGAAAAACTGTTTTTT. Full variable domain (remainder filled in from reference TRBV19 and TRBJ1-4): DGGITQSPKYLFRKEGQNVTLSCEQNLNHDAMYWYRQDPGQGLRLIYYSQIVNDFQKGDIAEGYSVSREKKESFPLTVTSAQKNPTAFYLCASSRQLLEKLFFGSGTQLSVL.

This clone was recorded a few times. This sequence joins TRBV21-1 and TRBJ1-6. TRBV21-1 counts as a pseudogene. The CDR3 contains 17 residues. CDR3 DNA sequence: TGTGCCAGCAGCAAAGGAGGCAGCAACTCCTATAATTCACCCCTCCACTTT. This encodes CASSKGGSNSYNSPLHF.

The chain combines TRBV7-2 with TRBJ2-7; 8 bases match TRBD2. Trimming cost V 3 bases and J 3 bases; bases outside gene matches: 10. The CDR3 extends over 16 amino acids. The germline gives CDR1 SGHTA, CDR2 FQGNSA. CDR3 sequence reads: CASSFSHSGASYEQYF. The CDR3 coding sequence is TGTGCCAGCAGCTTTTCCCATAGCGGGGCGAGCTACGAGCAGTACTTC.

The rearrangement joins TRBV11-1 to TRBJ2-1; 9 nucleotides line up with TRBD2. The CDR3 is 16 amino acids. Germline CDR1 SGHAT, CDR2 FQDESV (reference sequence). The J segment lost 3 bases and the V segment lost 3 bases, leaving 6 bases of the junction unmatched. The CDR3 region has the DNA TGTGCCAGCAGCTTGTTGGGTAGCGGGGGCTACAATGAGCAGTTCTTC. Translated, it gives CASSLLGSGGYNEQFF.

The table lists this clone with a few counts. The chain employs TRBV29-1 and TRBJ1-3, with D unresolved. The CDR3 covers 13 residues. The V end was cut by 2 bases, the J end by 3 bases, with 8 bases between. The germline gives CDR1 SQVTM, CDR2 ANQGSEA. This chain's CDR3 is CSVEMGSGNTIYF. The DNA of the CDR3 is TGCAGCGTTGAAATGGGGAGTGGAAACACCATATATTTT.

The chain recombines TRBV28 with TRBJ2-1; perhaps TRBD2 as D (6 bases). Trimming removed 4 bases at V and 10 bases at J, with 11 bases between. Germline CDR1 is MDHEN and CDR2 is SYDVKM. The CDR3 spans 12 residues. CDR3 amino acids: CASSWGVGEQFF. The CDR3 DNA reads TGTGCCAGCAGTTGGGGGGTAGGGGAGCAGTTCTTC.

This sequence joins TRBV5-5 and TRBJ1-5, with D unclear. The germline V and J ends were trimmed by 0 bases and 6 bases, with 7 bases remaining between them. The germline gives CDR1 SGHKS, CDR2 YYEKEE (reference sequence). This CDR3 region has 13 residues. The CDR3 region is CASSLESSQPQHF. The CDR3 region has the DNA TGTGCCAGCAGCTTGGAATCTAGTCAGCCCCAGCATTTT.